Below are 23 T cell receptor beta chains sequenced from a single sample in a study of blood T cell repertoires in COVID-19. The protocol was immunoSEQ multiplex PCR, while the TCRdb copy is restricted to in-frame clones and leaves out a portion. The table includes roughly 200,000 clones, about 77% detected once. Sequencing was carried out using peripheral blood. These receptors were collected from a woman of 80 years or more with active or convalescent COVID-19.

J is TRBJ1-5 and V is TRBV14; TRBD1 is a possible D gene (5 bases). The CDR3 contains 13 residues. Germline V CDR1 and CDR2: SGHDN, FVKESK. Trimming left V 4 bases short and J 7 bases short, with 11 bases between. The DNA for the CDR3 is TGTGCCAGCAGCCTGACAGTAGGACAGCCCCAGCATTTT. Translating gives CASSLTVGQPQHF.

The chain carries TRBV11-2 and TRBJ1-6; 7 nucleotides line up with TRBD1. V trimming: 5 bases; J trimming: 0 bases; junction bases outside the gene matches: 4. From germline, CDR1 is SGHAT and CDR2 FQNNGV. The CDR3 sequence is 16 residues long. Written as DNA, the CDR3 is TGTGCCAGCAGCCTGGGACAGAGCTCCTATAATTCACCCCTCCACTTT. Residues: CASSLGQSSYNSPLHF. Using reference TRBV11-2 and TRBJ1-6 for the parts outside the CDR3, the full variable domain is EAGVAQSPRYKIIEKRQSVAFWCNPISGHATLYWYQQILGQGPKLLIQFQNNGVVDDSQLPKDRFSAERLKGVDSTLKIQPAKLEDSAVYLCASSLGQSSYNSPLHFGNGTRLTVT.

The chain recombines TRBV9 with TRBJ1-4, with D perhaps TRBD1 (6 bases). Germline V gene data show CDR1 as SGDLS and CDR2 as YYNGEE. V was pared by 3 bases and J by 3 bases, with 12 bases between. This CDR3 has 15 residues. Written as DNA, the CDR3 is TGTGCCAGCAGCGCGGAGACAGGTCCTAATGAAAAACTGTTTTTT. Translating gives CASSAETGPNEKLFF.

The chain links TRBV19 to TRBJ2-3; TRBD2 matches at 13 bases. Trimming took 9 bases from V and 12 from J; bases not matched to a gene: 6. The CDR3 length is 12 residues. Germline loops: CDR1 LNHDA, CDR2 SQIVND (reference sequence). Here the CDR3 reads CASGLAGEVQYF. The DNA of the CDR3 is TGTGCCAGCGGACTAGCGGGGGAGGTTCAGTATTTT.

This chain uses TRBV5-6 with TRBJ1-4; TRBD1 is a possible D gene (5 bases). V shed 4 bases and J shed 7 bases, with 14 bases lying between them. Germline CDR1 SGHDT, CDR2 YYEEEE. This CDR3 spans 14 amino acids. CDR3 residues: CASSPPGGGEKLFF. The CDR3 bases are TGTGCCAGCAGCCCCCCGGGGGGGGGTGAAAAACTGTTTTTT.

This chain uses TRBV28 with TRBJ1-2; tentative D call: TRBD1 (6 bases). This CDR3 is 15 amino acids long. Germline V gene data show CDR1 as MDHEN and CDR2 as SYDVKM. V was pared by 2 bases and J by 3 bases, with 13 bases between. DNA of the CDR3: TGTGCCAGCAGTTTACGGGGGGCTCGGGACTATGGCTACACCTTC. Protein product: CASSLRGARDYGYTF.

The rearrangement joins TRBV28 to TRBJ2-4, with 9 nucleotides matching TRBD1. With 5 bases clipped from V and 4 bases from J, the junction kept 9 bases outside the gene matches. The V gene's germline CDR1 is MDHEN and CDR2 SYDVKM. The CDR3 covers 16 residues. This CDR3 reads CASSPTGTGYKNIQYF. The CDR3 bases are TGTGCCAGCAGTCCGACGGGGACAGGGTATAAAAACATTCAGTACTTC.

In this sample, this clone turned up once. The chain links TRBV11-2 to TRBJ1-2; 9 bases align to TRBD1. The CDR3 extends over 15 amino acids. The trim removed 5 bases at V and 4 bases at J, leaving 8 bases unmatched. Per germline, CDR1 SGHAT and CDR2 FQNNGV. The CDR3 spells CASSPGQGNVYGYTF. DNA of the CDR3: TGTGCCAGCAGCCCCGGACAGGGGAACGTCTATGGCTACACCTTC.

The CDR3 spells CASSFPTDTQYF. The CDR3 coding sequence is TGTGCCAGCAGTTTTCCTACAGATACGCAGTATTTT. V is TRBV6-1 and J is TRBJ2-3; the D is unclear. V gave up 5 bases and J gave up 3 bases, with 6 bases separating them. Germline CDR1 and CDR2: MNHNS and SASEGT. There are 12 residues in the CDR3.

V gene TRBV9 combines with J gene TRBJ1-4; D call uncertain. The length of the CDR3 is 14 residues. Trimming left V 5 bases short and J 5 bases short, with 13 bases between. Germline CDR1 SGDLS, CDR2 YYNGEE. In DNA form, the CDR3 reads TGTGCCAGCAGTGCGGCAGTAATGAATGAAAAACTGTTTTTT. Translation gives CASSAAVMNEKLFF.

This clone was counted between two and nine times. The gene calls are TRBV6-5 and TRBJ1-5, with 7 bases aligning to TRBD1. The V and J ends lost 4 bases and 8 bases, in that order; junction bases with no gene match: 5. This CDR3 contains 13 residues. Germline assignment: CDR1 MNHEY and CDR2 SVGAGI. CDR3 in amino acids: CASSSATGEPQHF. CDR3 coding DNA: TGTGCCAGCAGTTCTGCCACAGGGGAGCCCCAGCATTTT.

This CDR3 reads CASSPERGAYTQYF. Here the CDR3 DNA reads TGTGCCAGCAGTCCCGAGCGGGGGGCGTATACGCAGTATTTT. This chain joins TRBV27 and TRBJ2-3; 9 bases line up with TRBD2. CDR1 is MNHEY, CDR2 SMNVEV, per germline (reference sequence). Trimming removed 5 bases from V and 7 bases from J; junction bases left unmatched: 7. The CDR3 runs 14 residues.

This rearrangement joins TRBV27 to TRBJ1-2; no clear D. Germline V gene data show CDR1 as MNHEY and CDR2 as SMNVEV (reference sequence). CDR3 length: 14 amino acids. V was clipped by 9 bases and J by 3 bases, with 17 bases between them. The CDR3 bases are TGTGCCAGTCTCGGGAAGGGTTTGGACTATGGCTACACCTTC. It codes for CASLGKGLDYGYTF.

A remark on this clone: Different DNA sequences within this sample yield the same CDR3. The J gene is TRBJ2-3, the V gene TRBV5-4; no reliable D call. Trimming cost V 1 base and J 2 bases, with 5 bases left between them. This CDR3 spans 13 amino acids. Germline CDR1 SGHNT, CDR2 YYREEE (reference sequence). CDR3 loop: CASSLTSTDTQYF. Written as DNA, the CDR3 is TGTGCCAGCAGCTTGACTTCCACAGATACGCAGTATTTT.

The chain employs TRBV18 and TRBJ2-3; D gene ambiguous. The CDR3 has 18 residues. Trimming cost V 2 bases and J 1 base, with 19 bases left between them. Germline V CDR1 and CDR2: KGHSH, LQKENI. The CDR3 spells CASSPSKLSLGGTDTQYF. As DNA, the CDR3 is TGTGCCAGCTCACCATCAAAACTAAGTCTTGGCGGCACAGATACGCAGTATTTT.

The chain employs TRBV11-2 and TRBJ2-2; 8 bases agree with TRBD1. This CDR3 is 14 amino acids long. The ends lost 4 bases at V and 8 bases at J; junction bases unmatched: 6. Germline V gene lookup returns CDR1 SGHAT and CDR2 FQNNGV. The CDR3 region has the DNA TGTGCCAGCAGCTCCCCTAGACAGGGGGGGGAGCTGTTTTTT. This codes for CASSSPRQGGELFF.

This clone was detected once. The V gene is TRBV5-6, the J gene TRBJ1-6; D is unclear. Germline loops: CDR1 SGHDT, CDR2 YYEEEE. Deletions cut 3 bases from V and 8 bases from J, with 15 bases between. The CDR3 has 15 amino acids. The CDR3 here is CASSSTILAYSPLHF. CDR3 sequence (DNA): TGTGCCAGCAGCTCAACAATCCTAGCCTATTCACCCCTCCACTTT.

This sequence joins TRBV5-1 and TRBJ2-3, with 7 bases lining up with TRBD2. V shed 0 bases, J shed 1 base, and the junction held 8 bases outside the gene matches. The CDR3 spans 17 residues. The germline gives CDR1 SGHRS, CDR2 YFSETQ. The CDR3 nucleotides read TGCGCCAGCAGCTTGGCGCCCGCGGGGGACGGCACAGATACGCAGTATTTT. This gives the protein CASSLAPAGDGTDTQYF.

The J gene is TRBJ1-4, the V gene TRBV5-1; D perhaps matches TRBD1 (6 bases). Per the germline V gene, CDR1 is SGHRS and CDR2 is YFSETQ. Between the trimmed V and J ends, which lost 5 bases and 8 bases, there was a span of 16 bases. The CDR3 extends over 14 amino acids. DNA for the CDR3: TGCGCCAGCAGGCGGACAGACGTTGGGGAAAAACTGTTTTTT. Its protein product is CASRRTDVGEKLFF.

This clone was seen a single time. J is TRBJ2-5 and V is TRBV10-3; 8 bases match TRBD2. Germline V lookup: CDR1 ENHRY, CDR2 SYGVKD. Trimming removed 8 bases from V and 5 bases from J; junction bases left unmatched: 16. The CDR3 is made up of 16 amino acids. CDR3 bases: TGTGCCATCTCCCGGGGGGGGCCGGCCCGGAGGGAGACCCAGTACTTC. Amino acid sequence: CAISRGGPARRETQYF.

Here the CDR3 reads CASRQLDAYGYTF. DNA of the CDR3: TGCGCCAGCCGACAGCTCGATGCTTATGGCTACACCTTC. The chain has TRBV5-1 and TRBJ1-2; a possible D gene is TRBD1 (5 bases). CDR1 and CDR2 (germline): SGHRS, YFSETQ. Trimming left V 7 bases short and J 5 bases short, with 15 bases between. This CDR3 region has 13 residues.

This sequence joins TRBV30 and TRBJ2-7; a possible D gene is TRBD2 (6 bases). The germline V gene encodes CDR1 GTSNPN and CDR2 SVGIG (reference sequence). The V end was cut by 0 bases, the J end by 6 bases, with 9 bases between. The CDR3 is 12 residues long. The CDR3 spells CAWSVQEGEQYF. As DNA, the CDR3 is TGTGCCTGGAGTGTACAGGAGGGCGAGCAGTACTTC.

The J gene is TRBJ1-3, the V gene TRBV4-3, with D possibly being TRBD1 (6 bases). V was trimmed by 4 bases and J by 1 base, leaving 8 bases between them. The CDR3 is 14 amino acids. Per germline, CDR1 LGHNA and CDR2 YSLEER. CDR3 protein: CASSLDRSGNTIYF. The CDR3 region has the DNA TGCGCCAGCAGCCTAGACAGGTCTGGAAACACCATATATTTT.